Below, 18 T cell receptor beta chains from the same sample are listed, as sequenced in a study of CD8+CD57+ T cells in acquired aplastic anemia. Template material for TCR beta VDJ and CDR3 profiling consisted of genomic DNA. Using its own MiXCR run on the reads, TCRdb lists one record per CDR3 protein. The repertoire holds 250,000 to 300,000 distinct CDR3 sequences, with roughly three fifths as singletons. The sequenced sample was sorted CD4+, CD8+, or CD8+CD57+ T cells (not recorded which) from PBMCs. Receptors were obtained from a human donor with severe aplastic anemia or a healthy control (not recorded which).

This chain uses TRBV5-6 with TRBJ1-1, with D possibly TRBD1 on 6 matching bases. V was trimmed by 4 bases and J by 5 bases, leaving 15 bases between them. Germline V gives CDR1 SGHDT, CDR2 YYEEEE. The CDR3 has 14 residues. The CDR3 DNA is TGTGCCAGCAGCCCAGGACAGCAGGGGACTGAAGCTTTCTTT. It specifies CASSPGQQGTEAFF.

The CDR3 DNA sequence: TGCAGTGCTAGAGATCCCAGGGGAGGCTATGGCTACACCTTC. Its translation is CSARDPRGGYGYTF. The rearrangement joins TRBV20-1 to TRBJ1-2, with a possible D match to TRBD1 (6 bases). The germline V gene has CDR1 DFQATT and CDR2 SNEGSKA (reference sequence). The CDR3 has 14 amino acids. Between the trimmed V and J ends, which lost 0 bases and 4 bases, there was a span of 12 bases.

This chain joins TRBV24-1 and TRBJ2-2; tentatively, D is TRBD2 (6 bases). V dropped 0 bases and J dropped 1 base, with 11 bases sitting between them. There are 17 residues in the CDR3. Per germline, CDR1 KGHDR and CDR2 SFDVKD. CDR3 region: CATSDLGFGRNTGELFF. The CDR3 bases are TGTGCCACCAGTGATTTGGGGTTCGGGAGGAACACCGGGGAGCTGTTTTTT.

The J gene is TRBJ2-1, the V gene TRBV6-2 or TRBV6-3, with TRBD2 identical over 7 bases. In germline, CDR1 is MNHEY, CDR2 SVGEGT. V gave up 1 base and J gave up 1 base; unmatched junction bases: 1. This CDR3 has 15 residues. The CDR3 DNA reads TGTGCCAGCAGTTACTGGGGGGGATCCTACAATGAGCAGTTCTTC. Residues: CASSYWGGSYNEQFF.

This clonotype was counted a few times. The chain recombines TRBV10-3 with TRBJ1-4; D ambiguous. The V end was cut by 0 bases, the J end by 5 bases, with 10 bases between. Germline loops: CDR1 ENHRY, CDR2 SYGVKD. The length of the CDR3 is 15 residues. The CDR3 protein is CAISESVGQNEKLFF. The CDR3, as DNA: TGTGCCATCAGTGAGTCAGTAGGTCAGAATGAAAAACTGTTTTTT.

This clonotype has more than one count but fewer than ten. CDR3 sequence reads: CSARGGRGPYGYTF. CDR3 sequence (DNA): TGCAGTGCTAGGGGGGGACGTGGCCCCTATGGCTACACCTTC. The V call is TRBV20-1, the J call TRBJ1-2, with D maybe TRBD1 (5 bases). Trimming cost V 3 bases and J 4 bases, with 15 bases left between them. Germline assignment: CDR1 DFQATT and CDR2 SNEGSKA (reference sequence). The CDR3 contains 14 residues.

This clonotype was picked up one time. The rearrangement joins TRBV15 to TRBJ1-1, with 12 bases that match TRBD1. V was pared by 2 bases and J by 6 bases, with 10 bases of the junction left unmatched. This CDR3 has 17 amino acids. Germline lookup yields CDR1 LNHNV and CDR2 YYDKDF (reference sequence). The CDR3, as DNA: TGTGCCACCAGCAGACCATTTCCGGGACAGGGGGCTGCTGAAGCTTTCTTT. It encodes CATSRPFPGQGAAEAFF.

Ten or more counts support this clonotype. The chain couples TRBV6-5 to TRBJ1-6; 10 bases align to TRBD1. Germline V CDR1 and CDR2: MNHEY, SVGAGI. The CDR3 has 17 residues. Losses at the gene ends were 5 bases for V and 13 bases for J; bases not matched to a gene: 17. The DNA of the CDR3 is TGTGCCAGCAGTGAAGTTGGGACAGGGGCTCAAAAGGGGCCCCTCCACTTT. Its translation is CASSEVGTGAQKGPLHF.

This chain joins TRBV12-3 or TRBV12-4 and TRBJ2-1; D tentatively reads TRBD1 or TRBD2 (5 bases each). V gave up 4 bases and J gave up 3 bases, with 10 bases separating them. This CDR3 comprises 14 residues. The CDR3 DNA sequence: TGTGCCAGCAGTTGGGAGACAGACTACAATGAGCAGTTCTTC. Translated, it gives CASSWETDYNEQFF.

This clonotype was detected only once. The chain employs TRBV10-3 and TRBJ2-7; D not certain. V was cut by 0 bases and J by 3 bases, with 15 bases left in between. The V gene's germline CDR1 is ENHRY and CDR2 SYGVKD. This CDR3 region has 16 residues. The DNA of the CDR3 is TGTGCCATCAGTGAGTCAGTAGGTGGGGTAAACTACGAGCAGTACTTC. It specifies CAISESVGGVNYEQYF.

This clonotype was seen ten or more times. The CDR3: CASSSGLGGTDTQYF. The CDR3 DNA is TGTGCCAGCAGCTCGGGACTAGGGGGCACAGATACGCAGTATTTT. The rearrangement joins TRBV13 to TRBJ2-3, with 8 bases that match TRBD2. The CDR3 has 15 residues. V was pared by 4 bases and J by 1 base, with 4 bases of the junction left unmatched. Germline CDR1 and CDR2: PRHDT and FYEKMQ (reference sequence).

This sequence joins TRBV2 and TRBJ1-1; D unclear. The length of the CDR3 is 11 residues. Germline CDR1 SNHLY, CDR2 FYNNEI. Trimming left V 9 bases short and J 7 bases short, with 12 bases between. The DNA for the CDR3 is TGTGCCAGTAGACCCAGCGTTGAAGCTTTCTTT. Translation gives CASRPSVEAFF.

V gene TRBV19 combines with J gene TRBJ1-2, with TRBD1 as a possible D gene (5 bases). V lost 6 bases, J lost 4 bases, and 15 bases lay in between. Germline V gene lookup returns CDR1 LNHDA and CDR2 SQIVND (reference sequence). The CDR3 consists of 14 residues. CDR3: CASRSGPHTYGYTF. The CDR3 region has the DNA TGTGCCAGTAGGTCGGGACCGCATACCTATGGCTACACCTTC.

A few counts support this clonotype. Here the CDR3 DNA reads TGTGCCAGCAGCATGTGGGACATCACACAGCCCCAGCATTTT. Amino acid sequence: CASSMWDITQPQHF. The rearrangement links TRBV5-5 to TRBJ1-5; tentative D call: TRBD1 (6 bases). V was pared by 4 bases and J by 7 bases, with 15 bases between. Germline lookup yields CDR1 SGHKS and CDR2 YYEKEE (reference sequence). CDR3 size: 14 residues. Together with reference TRBV5-5 and TRBJ1-5, the CDR3 gives the full variable domain: DAGVTQSPTHLIKTRGQQVTLRCSPISGHKSVSWYQQVLGQGPQFIFQYYEKEERGRGNFPDRFSARQFPNYSSELNVNALLLGDSALYLCASSMWDITQPQHFGDGTRLSIL.

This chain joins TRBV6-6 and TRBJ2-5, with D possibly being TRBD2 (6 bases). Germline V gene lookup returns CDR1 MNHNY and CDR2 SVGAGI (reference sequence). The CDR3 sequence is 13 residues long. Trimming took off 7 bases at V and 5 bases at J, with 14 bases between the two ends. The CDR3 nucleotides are TGTGCCAGCACGGGCGGGGTAACTGAGACCCAGTACTTC. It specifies CASTGGVTETQYF.

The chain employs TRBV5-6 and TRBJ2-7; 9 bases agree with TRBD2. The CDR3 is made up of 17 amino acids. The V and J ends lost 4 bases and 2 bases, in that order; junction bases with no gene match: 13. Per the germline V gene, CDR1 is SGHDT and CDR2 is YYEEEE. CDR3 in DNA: TGTGCCAGCAGCCCGGGGCTAGCGGGGAATAAGGCCTACGAGCAGTACTTC. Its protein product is CASSPGLAGNKAYEQYF.

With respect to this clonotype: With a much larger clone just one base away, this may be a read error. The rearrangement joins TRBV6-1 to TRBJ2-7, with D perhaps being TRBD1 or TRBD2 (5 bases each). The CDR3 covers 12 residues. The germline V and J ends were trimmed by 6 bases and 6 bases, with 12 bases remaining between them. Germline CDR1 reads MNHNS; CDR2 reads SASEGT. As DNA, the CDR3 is TGTGCCAGCAGACCGGGACCTATCGAGCAGTACTTC. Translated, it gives CASRPGPIEQYF.

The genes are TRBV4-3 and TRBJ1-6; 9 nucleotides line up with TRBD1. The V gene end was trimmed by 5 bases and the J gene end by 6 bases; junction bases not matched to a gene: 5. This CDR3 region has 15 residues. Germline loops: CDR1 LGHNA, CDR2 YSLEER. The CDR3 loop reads CASSNRDRANSPLHF. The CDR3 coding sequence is TGCGCCAGCAGCAACCGGGACAGGGCTAATTCACCCCTCCACTTT.